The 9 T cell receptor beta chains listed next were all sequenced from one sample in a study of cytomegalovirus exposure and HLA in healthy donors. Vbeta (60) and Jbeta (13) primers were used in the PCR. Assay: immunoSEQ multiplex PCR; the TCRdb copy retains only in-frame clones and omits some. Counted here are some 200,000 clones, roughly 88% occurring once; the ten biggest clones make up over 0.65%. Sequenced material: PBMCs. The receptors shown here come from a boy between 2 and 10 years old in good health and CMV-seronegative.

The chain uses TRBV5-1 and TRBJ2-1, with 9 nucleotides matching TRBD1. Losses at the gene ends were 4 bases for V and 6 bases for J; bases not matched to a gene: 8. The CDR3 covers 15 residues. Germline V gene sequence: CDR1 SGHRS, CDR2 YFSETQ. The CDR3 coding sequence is TGCGCCAGCAGCACCCCGGACAGGGGAGTCAATGAGCAGTTCTTC. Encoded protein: CASSTPDRGVNEQFF. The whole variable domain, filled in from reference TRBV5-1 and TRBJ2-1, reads KAGVTQTPRYLIKTRGQQVTLSCSPISGHRSVSWYQQTPGQGLQFLFEYFSETQRNKGNFPGRFSGRQFSNSRSEMNVSTLELGDSALYLCASSTPDRGVNEQFFGPGTRLTVL.

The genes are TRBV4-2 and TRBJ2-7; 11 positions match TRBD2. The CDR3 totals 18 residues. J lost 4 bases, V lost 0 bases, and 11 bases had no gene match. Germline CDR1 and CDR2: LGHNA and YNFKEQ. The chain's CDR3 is CASSQELAGELGSYEQYF. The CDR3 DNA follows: TGTGCCAGCAGCCAAGAACTAGCGGGGGAGTTGGGATCGTACGAGCAGTACTTC.

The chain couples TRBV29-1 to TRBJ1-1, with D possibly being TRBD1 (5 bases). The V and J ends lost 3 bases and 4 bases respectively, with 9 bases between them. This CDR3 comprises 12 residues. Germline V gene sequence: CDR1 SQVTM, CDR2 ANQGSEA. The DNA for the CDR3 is TGCAGCGTTGATAAGGGGATCACTGAAGCTTTCTTT. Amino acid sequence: CSVDKGITEAFF.

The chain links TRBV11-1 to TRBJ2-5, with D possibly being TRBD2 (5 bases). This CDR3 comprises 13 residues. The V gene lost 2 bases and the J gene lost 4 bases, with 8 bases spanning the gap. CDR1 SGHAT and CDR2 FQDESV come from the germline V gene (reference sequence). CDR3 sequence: CASSLPGRETQYF. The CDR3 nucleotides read TGTGCCAGCAGCTTACCGGGAAGAGAGACCCAGTACTTC.

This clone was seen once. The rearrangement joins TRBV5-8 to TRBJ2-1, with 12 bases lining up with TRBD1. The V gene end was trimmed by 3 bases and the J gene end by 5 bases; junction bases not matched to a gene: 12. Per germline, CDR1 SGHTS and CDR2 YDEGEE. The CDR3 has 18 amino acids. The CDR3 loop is CASSWDVPGQGANNEQFF. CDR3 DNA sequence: TGTGCCAGCAGCTGGGATGTGCCGGGACAGGGGGCCAACAATGAGCAGTTCTTC.

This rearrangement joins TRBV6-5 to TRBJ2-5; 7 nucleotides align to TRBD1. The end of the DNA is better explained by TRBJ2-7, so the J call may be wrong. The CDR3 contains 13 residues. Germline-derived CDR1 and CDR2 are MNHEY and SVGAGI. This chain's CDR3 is CASARDSSYEQYF. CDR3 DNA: TGTGCCAGCGCCCGGGACAGTTCCTACGAGCAGTACTTC.

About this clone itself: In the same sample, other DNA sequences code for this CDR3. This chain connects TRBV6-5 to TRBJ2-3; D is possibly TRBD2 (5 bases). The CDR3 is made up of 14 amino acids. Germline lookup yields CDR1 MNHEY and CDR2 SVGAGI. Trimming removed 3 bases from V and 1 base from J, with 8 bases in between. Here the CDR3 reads CASSYSGGTDTQYF. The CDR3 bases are TGTGCCAGCAGTTATTCCGGGGGCACAGATACGCAGTATTTT.

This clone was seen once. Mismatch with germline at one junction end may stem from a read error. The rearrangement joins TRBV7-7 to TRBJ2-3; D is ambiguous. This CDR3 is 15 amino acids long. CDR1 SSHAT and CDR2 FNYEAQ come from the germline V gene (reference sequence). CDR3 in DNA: TGTGCTAGCAGCTTAGTACCTAGTTCACCAGATACGCAGTATTTT. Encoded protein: CASSLVPSSPDTQYF.

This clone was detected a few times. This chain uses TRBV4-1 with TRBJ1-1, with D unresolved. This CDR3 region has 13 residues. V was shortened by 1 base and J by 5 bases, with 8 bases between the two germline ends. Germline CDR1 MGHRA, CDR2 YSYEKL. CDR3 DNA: TGCGCCAGCAGCCAAGGCGCGTGGACTGAAGCTTTCTTT. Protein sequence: CASSQGAWTEAFF.